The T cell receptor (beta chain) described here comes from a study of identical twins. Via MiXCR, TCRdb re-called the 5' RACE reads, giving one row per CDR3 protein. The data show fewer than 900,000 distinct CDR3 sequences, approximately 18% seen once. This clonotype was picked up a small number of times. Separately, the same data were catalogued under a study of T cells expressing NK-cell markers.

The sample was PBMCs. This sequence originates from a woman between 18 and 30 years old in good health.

The CDR3 sequence is CSARGPETDSYEQYF. Here the CDR3 DNA reads TGCAGTGCTAGAGGCCCCGAGACAGACTCCTACGAGCAGTACTTC. The gene calls are TRBV20-1 and TRBJ2-7, with D perhaps TRBD1 (5 bases). Germline CDR1 DFQATT, CDR2 SNEGSKA (reference sequence). V shed 1 base and J shed 0 bases, with 13 bases lying between them. The CDR3 extends over 15 amino acids.